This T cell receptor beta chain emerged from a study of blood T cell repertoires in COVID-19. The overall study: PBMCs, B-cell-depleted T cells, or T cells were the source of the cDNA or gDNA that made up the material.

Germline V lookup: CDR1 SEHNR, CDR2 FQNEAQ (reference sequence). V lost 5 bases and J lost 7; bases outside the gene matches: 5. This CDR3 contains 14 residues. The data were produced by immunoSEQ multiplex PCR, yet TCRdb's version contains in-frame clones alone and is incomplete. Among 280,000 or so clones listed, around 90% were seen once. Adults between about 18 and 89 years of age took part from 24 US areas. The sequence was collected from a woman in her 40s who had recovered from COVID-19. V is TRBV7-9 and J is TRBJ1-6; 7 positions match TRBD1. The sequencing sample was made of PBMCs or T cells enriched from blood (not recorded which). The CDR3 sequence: CASSLGQVNSPLHF. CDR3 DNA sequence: TGTGCCAGCAGCCTCGGACAGGTCAATTCACCCCTCCACTTT.